This T cell receptor beta chain was documented in a study of T cell changes during pregnancy in multiple sclerosis. The protocol was immunoSEQ multiplex PCR, while the TCRdb copy is restricted to in-frame clones and leaves out a portion. The sample lists more than 25,000 clones, roughly nine tenths occurring once. This CDR3 has 16 residues. V dropped 0 bases and J dropped 7; count of bases not matched to a gene: 7. The germline CDR1 and CDR2 sequences are LGHNA and YSLEER. The TCR comes from a female donor with multiple sclerosis, enrolled in a pregnancy study. The rearrangement links TRBV4-3 to TRBJ2-1, with 9 bases that match TRBD2. The sample was CD8+ T cells from peripheral blood mononuclear cells, taken before pregnancy. CDR3 residues: CASSQDASGGPNEQFF. The DNA for the CDR3 is TGCGCCAGCAGCCAAGATGCGAGCGGGGGGCCGAATGAGCAGTTCTTC.